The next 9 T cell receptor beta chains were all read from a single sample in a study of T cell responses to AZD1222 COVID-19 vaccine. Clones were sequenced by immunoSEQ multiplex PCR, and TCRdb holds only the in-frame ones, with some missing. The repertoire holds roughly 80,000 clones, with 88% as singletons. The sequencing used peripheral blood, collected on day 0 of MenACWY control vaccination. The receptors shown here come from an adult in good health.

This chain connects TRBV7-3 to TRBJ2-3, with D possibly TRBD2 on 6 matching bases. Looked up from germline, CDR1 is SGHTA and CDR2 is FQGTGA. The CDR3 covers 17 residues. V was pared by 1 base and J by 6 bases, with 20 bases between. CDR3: CASSLRAGHLTGDTQYF. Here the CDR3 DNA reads TGTGCCAGCAGCTTAAGGGCGGGGCACCTCACGGGGGATACGCAGTATTTT.

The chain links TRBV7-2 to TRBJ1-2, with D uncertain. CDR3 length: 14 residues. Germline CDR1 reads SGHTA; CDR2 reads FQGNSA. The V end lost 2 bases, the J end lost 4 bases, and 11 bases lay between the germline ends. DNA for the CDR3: TGTGCCAGCAGCTTATTGGGCGTCTCCTATGGCTACACCTTC. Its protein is CASSLLGVSYGYTF.

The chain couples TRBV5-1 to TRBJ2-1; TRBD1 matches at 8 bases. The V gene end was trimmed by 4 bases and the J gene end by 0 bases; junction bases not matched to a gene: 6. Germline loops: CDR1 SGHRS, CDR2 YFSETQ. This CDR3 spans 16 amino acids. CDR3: CASSGTGGISYNEQFF. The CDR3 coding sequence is TGCGCCAGCAGCGGCACAGGGGGTATCTCCTACAATGAGCAGTTCTTC.

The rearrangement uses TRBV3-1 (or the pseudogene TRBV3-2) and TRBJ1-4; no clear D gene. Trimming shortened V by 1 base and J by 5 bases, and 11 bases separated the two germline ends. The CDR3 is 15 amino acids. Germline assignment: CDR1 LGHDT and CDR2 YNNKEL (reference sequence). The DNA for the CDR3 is TGTGCCAGCAGCCAAGTTAAAAAGGGAAATGAAAAACTGTTTTTT. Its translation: CASSQVKKGNEKLFF.

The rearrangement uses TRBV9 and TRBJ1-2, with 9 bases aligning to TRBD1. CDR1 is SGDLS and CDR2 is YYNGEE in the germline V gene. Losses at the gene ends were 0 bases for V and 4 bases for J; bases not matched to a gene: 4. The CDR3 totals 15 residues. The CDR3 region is CASSVEDRGSYGYTF. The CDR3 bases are TGTGCCAGCAGCGTAGAGGACAGGGGCTCCTATGGCTACACCTTC.

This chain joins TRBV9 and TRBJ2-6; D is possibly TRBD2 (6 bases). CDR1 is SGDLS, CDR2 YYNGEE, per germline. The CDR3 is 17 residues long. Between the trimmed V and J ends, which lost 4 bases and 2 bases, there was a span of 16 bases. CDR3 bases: TGTGCCAGCAGCCCAGAGGGCGGGACGCCTGGGGCCAACGTCCTGACTTTC. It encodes CASSPEGGTPGANVLTF.

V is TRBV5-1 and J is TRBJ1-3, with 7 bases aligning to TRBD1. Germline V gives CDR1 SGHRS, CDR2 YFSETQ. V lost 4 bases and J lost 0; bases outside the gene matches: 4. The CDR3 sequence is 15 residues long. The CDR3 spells CASSPGQISGNTIYF. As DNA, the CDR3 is TGCGCCAGCAGCCCGGGACAGATCTCTGGAAACACCATATATTTT.

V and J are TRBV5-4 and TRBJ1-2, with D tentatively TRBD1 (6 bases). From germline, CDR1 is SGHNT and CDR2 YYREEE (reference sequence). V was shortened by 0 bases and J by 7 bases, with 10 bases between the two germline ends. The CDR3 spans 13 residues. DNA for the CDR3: TGTGCCAGCAGCTTGGGACAGGCGGGTGGCTACACCTTC. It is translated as CASSLGQAGGYTF.

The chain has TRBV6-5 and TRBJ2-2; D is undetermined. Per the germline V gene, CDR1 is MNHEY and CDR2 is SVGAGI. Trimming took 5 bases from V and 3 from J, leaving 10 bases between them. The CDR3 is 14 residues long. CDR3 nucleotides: TGTGCCAGCAGTCCCCGAGTTGACACCGGGGAGCTGTTTTTT. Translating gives CASSPRVDTGELFF.